What follows describes a single T cell receptor (beta chain). Its matching antigen is unknown. This sample was included in a study of cytomegalovirus exposure and HLA in healthy donors. After removal of 4 bases from V and 6 bases from J, the junction contained 8 bases not matched to a gene. The germline CDR1 and CDR2 sequences are SGHNT and YYREEE (reference sequence). This CDR3 comprises 15 residues. Study observations and caveats: A later analysis found most CMV-associated TCR beta chains apparently HLA-restricted.

Researchers ran the PCR with 60 Vbeta and 13 Jbeta primers. Repertoires were generated with immunoSEQ multiplex PCR, while TCRdb's copy carries only in-frame clones and drops some. The table records roughly 200,000 clones, around 73% of them present only once. This TCR was sampled from a woman aged 30 to 39 in good health and CMV-seronegative. Sequenced material: PBMCs. The V gene is TRBV5-4, the J gene TRBJ1-1, with TRBD1 matching over 11 bases. Here the CDR3 reads CASSPGQGAVAEAFF. The CDR3 bases are TGTGCCAGCAGCCCTGGACAGGGGGCCGTAGCTGAAGCTTTCTTT. The full variable domain, in which reference TRBV5-4 and TRBJ1-1 provide the parts outside the CDR3, is ETGVTQSPTHLIKTRGQQVTLRCSSQSGHNTVSWYQQALGQGPQFIFQYYREEENGRGNFPPRFSGLQFPNYSSELNVNALELDDSALYLCASSPGQGAVAEAFFGQGTRLTVV.